The clone carrying this T cell receptor beta chain showed up just once. No antigen is known for it. These data belong to a study of cytotoxic CD8 clonotypes in ibrutinib-treated CLL. Study summary: Samples had a mean of 255,043 productive templates and almost 95,000 productive rearrangements. The study's findings and limits: Among the clonotypes, public ones were uncommon and contracted or held stable on treatment.

PBMCs were cryopreserved, and 1.5 to 2.5 micrograms of genomic DNA from them went into TCR beta libraries. The CDR3 is 12 residues long. V was pared by 7 bases and J by 6 bases, with 15 bases between. Germline V lookup: CDR1 SQVTM, CDR2 ANQGSEA. Method: immunoSEQ multiplex PCR; TCRdb's copy keeps in-frame clones and lacks some. The table shows 270,000 or so clones, with roughly four fifths occurring only once. The clonotype was recovered from a human donor with chronic lymphocytic leukemia. The chain links TRBV29-1 to TRBJ2-5; perhaps TRBD1 as D (6 bases). The sample here was PBMCs, taken at disease progression, from a patient treated with ibrutinib. The CDR3 is CSAEVQGKTQYF. The CDR3 DNA sequence: TGCAGCGCTGAGGTACAGGGAAAGACCCAGTACTTC.